The T cell receptor (beta chain) under discussion was sequenced for a study of blood T cell repertoires in COVID-19. Authors' data handling: From reference gene primer amplification, estimates of nucleated cell counts were derived. Profiling relied on immunoSEQ multiplex PCR, and the TCRdb table lists in-frame clones only, not all of them. For V, J and clone size, that table is used; D and trimming come from the DNA. Among over 150,000 clones listed, over 80% were seen once. V was cut by 2 bases and J by 9 bases, with 11 bases left in between. The CDR3 runs 13 residues. The germline gives CDR1 MNHEY, CDR2 SVGAGI.

The clonotype comes from a woman in her seventies with COVID-19, enrolled during active disease. The sequenced sample was peripheral blood. The chain recombines TRBV6-5 with TRBJ2-1, with D tentatively TRBD2 (5 bases). CDR3 nucleotides: TGTGCCAGCAGTTACCTGGCTAGCTTTGAGCAGTTCTTC. Its translation is CASSYLASFEQFF.